The 14 T cell receptor beta chains listed next were all sequenced from one sample in a study of pediatric ulcerative colitis. Rectal tissue came from one to two pinch biopsies taken at colonoscopy. Here immunoSEQ multiplex PCR was the method, and the copy in TCRdb shows in-frame clones only, minus some. Among 30,000 to 40,000 clones listed, about 81% were seen once. The sequenced material came from gut tissue. The source is a boy between 5 and 17 years old with mild ulcerative colitis.

The table lists this clone with a few counts. V gene TRBV6-5 combines with J gene TRBJ1-1, with D possibly matching TRBD1 (5 bases). The germline V and J ends were trimmed by 6 bases and 3 bases, with 14 bases remaining between them. This CDR3 spans 14 amino acids. Germline V lookup: CDR1 MNHEY, CDR2 SVGAGI. The CDR3 loop reads CASSKTRGDTEAFF. CDR3 DNA sequence: TGTGCCAGCAGCAAAACGAGAGGGGACACTGAAGCTTTCTTT.

In its sample, this clone was seen once. This rearrangement joins TRBV2 to TRBJ1-2, with 8 bases lining up with TRBD1. Looked up from germline, CDR1 is SNHLY and CDR2 is FYNNEI. The length of the CDR3 is 14 residues. The V gene end was trimmed by 6 bases and the J gene end by 4 bases; junction bases not matched to a gene: 7. CDR3 DNA: TGTGCCAGCAGGAAGACAGGGGCTTTCTATGGCTACACCTTC. As protein: CASRKTGAFYGYTF.

The gene calls are TRBV5-4 and TRBJ1-3, with D possibly being TRBD1 (5 bases). V was pared by 4 bases and J by 4 bases, with 21 bases between. Germline V gene data show CDR1 as SGHNT and CDR2 as YYREEE (reference sequence). This CDR3 comprises 17 residues. The CDR3 sequence is CASSRKTEGRLGNTIYF. Written as DNA, the CDR3 is TGTGCCAGCAGCCGTAAGACCGAGGGACGGCTAGGAAACACCATATATTTT.

The chain recombines TRBV7-2 with TRBJ2-5, with 13 bases lining up with TRBD2. The germline V gene encodes CDR1 SGHTA and CDR2 FQGNSA. The CDR3 is 16 residues long. With 4 bases clipped from V and 6 bases from J, the junction kept 8 bases outside the gene matches. The CDR3 DNA follows: TGTGCCAGCAGCTCCTCGGGACTAGCGGGGCTACAGACCCAGTACTTC. It yields the protein CASSSSGLAGLQTQYF.

The chain uses TRBV4-1 and TRBJ1-3, with D unclear. The V end was cut by 1 base, the J end by 0 bases, with 10 bases between. The CDR3 loop spans 16 amino acids. CDR1 MGHRA and CDR2 YSYEKL come from the germline V gene. This CDR3 reads CASSQGGQPSGNTIYF. In DNA, the CDR3 is TGCGCCAGCAGCCAAGGCGGGCAGCCCTCTGGAAACACCATATATTTT.

V gene TRBV7-9 combines with J gene TRBJ2-2; 11 bases fit TRBD1. The CDR3 consists of 15 residues. V lost 5 bases, J lost 7 bases, and 6 bases stayed unmatched. Per the germline V gene, CDR1 is SEHNR and CDR2 is FQNEAQ (reference sequence). The chain's CDR3 is CASSLGQGAFGELFF. CDR3 sequence (DNA): TGTGCCAGCAGCCTCGGACAGGGGGCGTTCGGGGAGCTGTTTTTT.

The chain joins TRBV29-1 to TRBJ1-5; D unclear. V was pared by 5 bases and J by 4 bases, with 12 bases between. Germline assignment: CDR1 SQVTM and CDR2 ANQGSEA. The CDR3 covers 13 residues. The CDR3 nucleotides are TGCAGCGTTTTAACAGCCAAAAATCAGCCCCAGCATTTT. It specifies CSVLTAKNQPQHF. Complete variable domain (other parts from reference TRBV29-1 and TRBJ1-5): SAVISQKPSRDICQRGTSLTIQCQVDSQVTMMFWYRQQPGQSLTLIATANQGSEATYESGFVIDKFPISRPNLTFSTLTVSNMSPEDSSIYLCSVLTAKNQPQHFGDGTRLSIL.

The chain employs TRBV6-5 and TRBJ2-3, with D unresolved. V lost 3 bases, J lost 0 bases, and 10 bases lay in between. There are 15 residues in the CDR3. CDR1 MNHEY and CDR2 SVGAGI come from the germline V gene. For the CDR3, the DNA is TGTGCCAGCAGTTATGGGTGGGGTAGCACAGATACGCAGTATTTT. Its protein is CASSYGWGSTDTQYF.

The CDR3 sequence: CASSFDYRYEQYF. The CDR3 DNA follows: TGCGCCAGCAGCTTCGATTACCGCTACGAGCAGTACTTC. The rearrangement uses TRBV5-1 and TRBJ2-7, with D unclear. V was trimmed by 2 bases and J by 3 bases, leaving 9 bases between them. The CDR3 extends over 13 amino acids. Germline assignment: CDR1 SGHRS and CDR2 YFSETQ.

This clone was recorded a few times. In nucleotides, the CDR3 is TGTGCCAGCAGCTTAGAAAGAGATACGCAGTATTTT. Protein: CASSLERDTQYF. This chain connects TRBV11-2 to TRBJ2-3; no reliable D call. V shed 0 bases and J shed 5 bases, with 3 bases lying between them. The V gene's germline CDR1 is SGHAT and CDR2 FQNNGV. The CDR3 runs 12 residues.

This chain joins TRBV7-9 and TRBJ1-4; possibly TRBD1 for D (6 bases). V lost 1 base and J 8 bases, leaving 14 bases between the germline ends. CDR3 length: 15 amino acids. The germline V gene has CDR1 SEHNR and CDR2 FQNEAQ (reference sequence). The CDR3 loop is CASSLGWTDKEKLFF. The CDR3, as DNA: TGTGCCAGCAGCTTAGGTTGGACAGATAAAGAAAAACTGTTTTTT.

The V gene is TRBV5-1, the J gene TRBJ1-1; no firm D call. CDR3 size: 14 residues. Germline values: CDR1 SGHRS, CDR2 YFSETQ. Trimming took off 4 bases at V and 3 bases at J, with 13 bases between the two ends. This CDR3 reads CASSVDGRDTEAFF. The CDR3 nucleotides read TGCGCCAGCAGCGTGGACGGACGGGACACTGAAGCTTTCTTT.

The rearrangement uses TRBV5-4 and TRBJ1-3; 7 nucleotides align to TRBD1. Germline V gives CDR1 SGHNT, CDR2 YYREEE (reference sequence). After removal of 4 bases from V and 0 bases from J, the junction contained 4 bases not matched to a gene. The CDR3 length is 15 residues. The CDR3 here is CASSPGTDSGNTIYF. The CDR3 DNA sequence: TGTGCCAGCAGCCCGGGGACAGACTCTGGAAACACCATATATTTT. Complete variable domain (other parts from reference TRBV5-4 and TRBJ1-3): ETGVTQSPTHLIKTRGQQVTLRCSSQSGHNTVSWYQQALGQGPQFIFQYYREEENGRGNFPPRFSGLQFPNYSSELNVNALELDDSALYLCASSPGTDSGNTIYFGEGSWLTVV.

The rearrangement links TRBV19 to TRBJ1-1; D gene ambiguous. Germline assignment: CDR1 LNHDA and CDR2 SQIVND (reference sequence). V gave up 2 bases and J gave up 3 bases, with 10 bases separating them. The CDR3 totals 14 residues. Here the CDR3 DNA reads TGTGCCAGTAGTATACTTTCCACGTACACTGAAGCTTTCTTT. The encoded protein is CASSILSTYTEAFF.